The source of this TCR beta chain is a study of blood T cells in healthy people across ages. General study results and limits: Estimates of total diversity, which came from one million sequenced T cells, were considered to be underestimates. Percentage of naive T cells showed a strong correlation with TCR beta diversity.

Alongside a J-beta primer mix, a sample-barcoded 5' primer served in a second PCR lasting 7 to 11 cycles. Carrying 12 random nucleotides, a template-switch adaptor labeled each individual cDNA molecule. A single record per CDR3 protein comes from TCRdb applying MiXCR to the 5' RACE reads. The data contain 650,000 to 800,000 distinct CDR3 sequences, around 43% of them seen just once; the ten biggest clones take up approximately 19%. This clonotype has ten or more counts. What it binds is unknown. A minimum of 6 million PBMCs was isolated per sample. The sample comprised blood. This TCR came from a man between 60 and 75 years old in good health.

The DNA for the CDR3 is TGTGCCAGCAGCCGGGGAGAGTATGAGCAGTTCTTC. Amino acid sequence: CASSRGEYEQFF. V usage is TRBV7-9 and J usage is TRBJ2-1; possibly TRBD2 for D (5 bases). Per germline, CDR1 SEHNR and CDR2 FQNEAQ (reference sequence). V shed 5 bases and J shed 8 bases, with 10 bases lying between them. This CDR3 is 12 amino acids long.